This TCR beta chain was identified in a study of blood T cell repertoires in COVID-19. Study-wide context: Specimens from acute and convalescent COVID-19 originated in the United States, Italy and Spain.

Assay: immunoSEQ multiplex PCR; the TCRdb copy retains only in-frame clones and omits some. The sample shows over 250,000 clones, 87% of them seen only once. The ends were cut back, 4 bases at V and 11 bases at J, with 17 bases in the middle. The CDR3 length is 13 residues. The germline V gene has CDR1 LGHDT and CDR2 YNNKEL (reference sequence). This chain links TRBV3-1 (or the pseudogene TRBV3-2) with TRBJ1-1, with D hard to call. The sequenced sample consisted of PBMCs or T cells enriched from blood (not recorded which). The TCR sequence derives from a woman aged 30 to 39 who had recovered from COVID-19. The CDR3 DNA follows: TGTGCCAGCAGCCCCGTTGGCGGAAGCGGGGCTTTCTTT. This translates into CASSPVGGSGAFF.